This T cell receptor (beta chain) was observed in a study of tumor and adjacent non-tumor tissue in lung cancer. General study points: Top 100 clones took a larger repertoire share in normal lung. Shorter survival was associated with higher TCR diversity in tumors.

Turning to this clonotype: The antigen is not known. One end of the junction fails to match germline, which may point to a read error.

Germline CDR1 LGHNA, CDR2 YNFKEQ. The CDR3 spans 14 residues. A modified ARM-PCR protocol with three rounds of nested PCR amplified TCRbeta. From the multiplex PCR reads, TCRdb called clonotypes with MiXCR, one entry per CDR3 protein. This table holds 75,000 to 80,000 distinct CDR3 sequences, 75% to 90% found once. No cell sorting was done before RNA was extracted from the tissue. Sequences were obtained from lung tumor tissue. The TCR originated in a woman aged 50 to 60 with non-small cell lung cancer. The chain has TRBV4-2 and TRBJ2-7, with D tentatively TRBD2 (6 bases). CDR3 residues: CDSSVGAGTHDQYF. CDR3 nucleotides: TGTGACAGCAGCGTGGGTGCGGGGACCCACGACCAGTACTTC.